A single sample is the source of the 10 T cell receptor beta chains below, sequenced in a study of blood T cell repertoires in COVID-19 (dated by TCRdb to the early 2020s). Receptor libraries were prepared by the immunoSEQ multiplex PCR assay. The clones in this table, taken by TCRdb from immuneACCESS, are in-frame only. Not every clone is retained; where verified, under half of the shortfall comes from an unresolved V gene, and the cause of the rest is unknown. The sample table records about 120,000 clones; over 75% of these occur just once. Together, the top ten hold approximately 30% of the sample. The sample comprised peripheral blood. Receptor source: a man in his 70s with active or convalescent COVID-19.

The rearrangement links TRBV15 to TRBJ2-7; 10 bases align to TRBD2. The CDR3 contains 17 residues. Germline V gene sequence: CDR1 LNHNV, CDR2 YYDKDF (reference sequence). V shed 5 bases and J 0 bases; nucleotides not matched to a gene: 10. The CDR3 DNA is TGTGCCACCAGCCCCCTTCTGGGACTAGCGAGCTCCTACGAGCAGTACTTC. This sequence encodes CATSPLLGLASSYEQYF.

This sequence joins TRBV16 and TRBJ2-5; 10 positions match TRBD1. Germline values: CDR1 KGHSY, CDR2 FQNENV. This CDR3 contains 14 residues. V dropped 4 bases and J dropped 4; count of bases not matched to a gene: 3. CDR3 coding DNA: TGTGCCAGCAGCCTCGGACAGGGGGGAGAGACCCAGTACTTC. As protein: CASSLGQGGETQYF. The complete variable domain, with remaining parts taken from reference TRBV16 and TRBJ2-5, reads GEEVAQTPKHLVRGEGQKAKLYCAPIKGHSYVFWYQQVLKNEFKFLISFQNENVFDETGMPKERFSAKCLPNSPCSLEIQATKLEDSAVYFCASSLGQGGETQYFGPGTRLLVL.

In this sample, this clone turned up once. The V call is TRBV5-1, the J call TRBJ2-5; the match to TRBD1 covers 7 bases. Germline V gene data show CDR1 as SGHRS and CDR2 as YFSETQ. The CDR3 is 14 residues long. V lost 5 bases to trimming and J lost 1 base; unmatched junction nucleotides: 5. CDR3 in amino acids: CASRPDRSQETQYF. In DNA form, the CDR3 reads TGCGCCAGCAGGCCGGACAGGTCCCAAGAGACCCAGTACTTC.

The genes are TRBV28 and TRBJ2-7, with D possibly being TRBD1 (6 bases). The V gene's germline CDR1 is MDHEN and CDR2 SYDVKM. This CDR3 comprises 11 residues. With 7 bases removed from V and 2 bases from J, the gap between germline ends came to 6 bases. The CDR3 here is CASKGAYEQYF. CDR3 sequence (DNA): TGTGCCAGCAAGGGGGCCTACGAGCAGTACTTC.

The V call is TRBV28, the J call TRBJ1-5, with TRBD1 as a possible D gene (6 bases). The CDR3 runs to 15 residues. V gave up 7 bases and J gave up 9 bases, with 22 bases separating them. Per the germline V gene, CDR1 is MDHEN and CDR2 is SYDVKM. The DNA of the CDR3 is TGTGCCAGCATGCCTATTGACAGGCCAATGTCGCCCCAGCATTTT. Translating it yields CASMPIDRPMSPQHF.

This clone was seen just once. The V and J genes are TRBV27 and TRBJ1-2; no definite D call. The CDR3 totals 12 residues. V was cut by 4 bases and J by 7 bases, with 10 bases left in between. Germline CDR1 and CDR2: MNHEY and SMNVEV (reference sequence). The CDR3 loop is CASSSLGVGYTF. The CDR3 DNA reads as TGTGCCAGCAGTTCCCTCGGGGTTGGCTACACCTTC.

The chain uses TRBV27 and TRBJ2-7; maybe TRBD1 (5 bases). CDR1 is MNHEY and CDR2 is SMNVEV in the germline V gene (reference sequence). The germline V and J ends were trimmed by 3 bases and 6 bases, with 12 bases remaining between them. CDR3 size: 13 residues. CDR3 amino acids: CASSFHRTGEQYF. The CDR3 DNA is TGTGCCAGCAGTTTTCACAGGACGGGCGAGCAGTACTTC.

This clone showed up just a few times. The chain carries TRBV13 and TRBJ1-2; 8 positions agree with TRBD1. Trimming cost V 5 bases and J 8 bases; bases outside gene matches: 19. CDR1 PRHDT and CDR2 FYEKMQ come from the germline V gene (reference sequence). CDR3 length equals 17 residues. The CDR3: CASSPQRSSGGAGGYTF. CDR3 coding DNA: TGTGCCAGCAGCCCCCAAAGGTCCTCAGGGGGCGCGGGCGGCTACACCTTC.

The chain has TRBV5-1 and TRBJ1-1; no reliable D call. Trimming pared 0 bases from V and 0 bases from J, leaving 9 bases between. The V gene's germline CDR1 is SGHRS and CDR2 YFSETQ. The CDR3 loop spans 15 amino acids. CDR3 in DNA: TGCGCCAGCAGCTTGGGCAGTGACATGAACACTGAAGCTTTCTTT. Amino acid sequence: CASSLGSDMNTEAFF.

This clone appeared once. The chain employs TRBV6-4 and TRBJ1-1; a possible D gene is TRBD1 (5 bases). Germline V CDR1 and CDR2: MRHNA, SNTAGT. Trimming removed 2 bases at V and 4 bases at J, with 8 bases between. This CDR3 has 13 amino acids. This CDR3 is CASSDIRGTEAFF. The CDR3 nucleotides read TGTGCCAGCAGTGACATAAGGGGCACTGAAGCTTTCTTT.